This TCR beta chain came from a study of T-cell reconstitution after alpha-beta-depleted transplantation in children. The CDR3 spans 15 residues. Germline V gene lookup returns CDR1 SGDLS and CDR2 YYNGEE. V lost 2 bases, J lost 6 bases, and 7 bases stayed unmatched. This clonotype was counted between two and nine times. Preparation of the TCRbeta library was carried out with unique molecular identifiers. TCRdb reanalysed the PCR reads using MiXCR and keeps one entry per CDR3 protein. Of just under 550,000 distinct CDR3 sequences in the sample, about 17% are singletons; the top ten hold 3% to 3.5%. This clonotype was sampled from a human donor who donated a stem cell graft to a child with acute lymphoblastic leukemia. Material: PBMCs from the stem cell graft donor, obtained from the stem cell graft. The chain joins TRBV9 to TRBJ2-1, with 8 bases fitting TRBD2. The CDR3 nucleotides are TGTGCCAGCAGCGTGACGGGCGGGAGGTCCAATGAGCAGTTCTTC. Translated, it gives CASSVTGGRSNEQFF.